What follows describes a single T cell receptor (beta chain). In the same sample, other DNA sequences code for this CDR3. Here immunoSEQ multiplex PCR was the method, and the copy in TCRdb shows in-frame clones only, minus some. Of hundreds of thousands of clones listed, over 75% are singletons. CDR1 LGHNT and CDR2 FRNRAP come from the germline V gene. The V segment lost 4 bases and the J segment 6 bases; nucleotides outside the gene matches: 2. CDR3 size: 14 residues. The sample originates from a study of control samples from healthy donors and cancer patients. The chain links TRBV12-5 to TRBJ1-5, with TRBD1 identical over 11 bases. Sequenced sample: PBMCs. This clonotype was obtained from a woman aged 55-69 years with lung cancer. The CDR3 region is CASGSGQGGQPQHF. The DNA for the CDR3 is TGTGCTAGTGGTTCGGGACAGGGGGGTCAGCCCCAGCATTTT.